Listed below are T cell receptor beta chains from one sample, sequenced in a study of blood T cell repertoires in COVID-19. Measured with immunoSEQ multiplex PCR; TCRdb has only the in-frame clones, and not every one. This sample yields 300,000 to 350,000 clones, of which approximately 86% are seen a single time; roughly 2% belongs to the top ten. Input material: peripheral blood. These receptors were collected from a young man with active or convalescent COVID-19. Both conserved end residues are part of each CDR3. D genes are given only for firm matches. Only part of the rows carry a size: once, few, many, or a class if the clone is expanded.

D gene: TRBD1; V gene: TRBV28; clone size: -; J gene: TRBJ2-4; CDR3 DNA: TGTGCCAGCAGTCATAACAGGGGGCGTATGGGAAACATTCAGTACTTC; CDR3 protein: CASSHNRGRMGNIQYF
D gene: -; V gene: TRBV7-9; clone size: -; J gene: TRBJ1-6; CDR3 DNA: TGTGCCAGCAGCCCACAATACAAGTCCTATAATTCACCCCTCCACTTT; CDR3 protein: CASSPQYKSYNSPLHF
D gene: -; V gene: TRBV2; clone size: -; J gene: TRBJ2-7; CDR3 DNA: TGTGCCAGCACCCCCAGTAGTGGGGGGGCAGGGGAGCAGTACTTC; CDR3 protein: CASTPSSGGAGEQYF
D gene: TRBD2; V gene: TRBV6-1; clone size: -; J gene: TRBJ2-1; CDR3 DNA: TGTGCCAGCAGTGAAGGTGCTAGCGGGTACAATGAGCAGTTCTTC; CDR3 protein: CASSEGASGYNEQFF
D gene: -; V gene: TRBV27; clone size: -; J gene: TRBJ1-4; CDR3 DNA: TGTGCCAGCAGTTTATGGGGGAGGACGGCTAATGAAAAACTGTTTTTT; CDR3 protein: CASSLWGRTANEKLFF
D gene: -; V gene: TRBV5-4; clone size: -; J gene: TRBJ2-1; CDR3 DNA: TGTGCCAGCAGCTTGTTGGGGGCCAGCTCCTACAATGAGCAGTTCTTC; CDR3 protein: CASSLLGASSYNEQFF
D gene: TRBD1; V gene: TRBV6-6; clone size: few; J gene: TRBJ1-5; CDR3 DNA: TGTGCCAGCAGTGAGGGGGCAAATAGCAATCAGCCCCAGCATTTT; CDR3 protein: CASSEGANSNQPQHF
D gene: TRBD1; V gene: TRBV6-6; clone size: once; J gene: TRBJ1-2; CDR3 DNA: TGTGCCAGCAGTTACGGACAGGGGGATGGCTACACCTTC; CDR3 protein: CASSYGQGDGYTF
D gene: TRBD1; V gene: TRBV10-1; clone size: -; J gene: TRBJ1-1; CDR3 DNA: TGCGCCCTGGGCTCGGACAGGGTAAAAACTGAAGCTTTCTTT; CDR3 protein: CALGSDRVKTEAFF
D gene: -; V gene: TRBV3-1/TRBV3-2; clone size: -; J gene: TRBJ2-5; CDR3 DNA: TGTGCCAGCAGCCAAAGAAGGGACAAAGAGACCCAGTACTTC; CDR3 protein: CASSQRRDKETQYF
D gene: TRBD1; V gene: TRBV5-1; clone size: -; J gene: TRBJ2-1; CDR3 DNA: TGCGCCAGCAGCTTGGGACAGGGTTGGAATGAGCAGTTCTTC; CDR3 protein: CASSLGQGWNEQFF
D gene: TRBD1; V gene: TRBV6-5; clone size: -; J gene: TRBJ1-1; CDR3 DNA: TGTGCCAGCAGTATTACAGGGGAAAGTCCCACTGAAGCTTTCTTT; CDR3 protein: CASSITGESPTEAFF
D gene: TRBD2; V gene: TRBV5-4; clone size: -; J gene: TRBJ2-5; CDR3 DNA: TGTGCCAGCAGCCCATTTCTAGGACTAGCGGGGCTGGAAGAGACCCAGTACTTC; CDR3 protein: CASSPFLGLAGLEETQYF
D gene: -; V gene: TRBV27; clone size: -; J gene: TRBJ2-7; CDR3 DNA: TGTGCCAGCAGTTTTCCGGGTACCTACGAGCAGTACTTC; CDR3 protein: CASSFPGTYEQYF
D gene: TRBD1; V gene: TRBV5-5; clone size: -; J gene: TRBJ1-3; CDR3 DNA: TGTGCCAGCAGCTCCCGGGACAGGGTAGTTGGAAACACCATATATTTT; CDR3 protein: CASSSRDRVVGNTIYF
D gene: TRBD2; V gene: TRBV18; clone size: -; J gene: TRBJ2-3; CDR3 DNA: TGTGCCAGCTCACCGTGGGCAGGGAGCGGACTAGCGGGAGAAGGAGATACGCAGTATTTT; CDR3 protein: CASSPWAGSGLAGEGDTQYF
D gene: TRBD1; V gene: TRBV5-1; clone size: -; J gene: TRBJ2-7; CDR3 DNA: TGCGCCAGCAGCTTGGAGACAGGGGGAACCTACGAGCAGTACTTC; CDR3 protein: CASSLETGGTYEQYF
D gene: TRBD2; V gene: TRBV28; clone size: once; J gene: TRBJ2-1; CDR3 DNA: TGTGCCACCCTGACCCGGGACTACTACAATGAGCAGTTCTTC; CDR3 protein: CATLTRDYYNEQFF